This T cell receptor beta chain is drawn from a study of blood T cell repertoires in COVID-19. Study information: Whether acute or convalescent, the COVID-19 samples came from the United States, Italy and Spain. T cells, B-cell-depleted T cells, or PBMCs provided the cDNA or gDNA that served as material.

This CDR3 region has 14 residues. The V end lost 0 bases, the J end lost 7 bases, and 10 bases lay between the germline ends. Germline assignment: CDR1 LNHNV and CDR2 YYDKDF (reference sequence). Assay used: immunoSEQ multiplex PCR; TCRdb lists only in-frame clones, some missing. This sample yields about 250,000 clones, of which 65% to 90% are seen a single time; more than 4.5% belongs to the top ten. The sequenced sample was peripheral blood. This sequence joins TRBV15 and TRBJ1-5; D remains ambiguous. The source of this sequence is a woman of 80 years or more with active or convalescent COVID-19. The CDR3 DNA reads as TGTGCCACCAGCAGAGATCTGGGAGGGCAGCCCCAGCATTTT. It translates to CATSRDLGGQPQHF.